Sequencing of this TCR beta chain was carried out in a study of T cell changes during pregnancy in multiple sclerosis. The junction had 6 bases not matched to a gene; V was cut back by 4 bases and J by 2 bases. The CDR3 consists of 14 residues. Germline V gene lookup returns CDR1 GTSNPN and CDR2 SVGIG (reference sequence). The protocol was immunoSEQ multiplex PCR, while the TCRdb copy is restricted to in-frame clones and leaves out a portion. The data show tens of thousands of clones, with approximately 90% seen just once and 1.5% held by the top ten. Specimen: peripheral blood, collected in the third trimester of pregnancy. The gene calls are TRBV30 and TRBJ1-1, with 8 bases identical to TRBD1. The clonotype originates from a female donor with multiple sclerosis, enrolled in a pregnancy study. The chain's CDR3 is CAWTQGARNTEAFF. The CDR3 DNA is TGTGCCTGGACGCAGGGGGCCCGAAACACTGAAGCTTTCTTT. The full variable domain, rest sourced from reference TRBV30 and TRBJ1-1, is SQTIHQWPATLVQPVGSPLSLECTVEGTSNPNLYWYRQAAGRGLQLLFYSVGIGQISSEVPQNLSASRPQDRQFILSSKKLLLSDSGFYLCAWTQGARNTEAFFGQGTRLTVV.